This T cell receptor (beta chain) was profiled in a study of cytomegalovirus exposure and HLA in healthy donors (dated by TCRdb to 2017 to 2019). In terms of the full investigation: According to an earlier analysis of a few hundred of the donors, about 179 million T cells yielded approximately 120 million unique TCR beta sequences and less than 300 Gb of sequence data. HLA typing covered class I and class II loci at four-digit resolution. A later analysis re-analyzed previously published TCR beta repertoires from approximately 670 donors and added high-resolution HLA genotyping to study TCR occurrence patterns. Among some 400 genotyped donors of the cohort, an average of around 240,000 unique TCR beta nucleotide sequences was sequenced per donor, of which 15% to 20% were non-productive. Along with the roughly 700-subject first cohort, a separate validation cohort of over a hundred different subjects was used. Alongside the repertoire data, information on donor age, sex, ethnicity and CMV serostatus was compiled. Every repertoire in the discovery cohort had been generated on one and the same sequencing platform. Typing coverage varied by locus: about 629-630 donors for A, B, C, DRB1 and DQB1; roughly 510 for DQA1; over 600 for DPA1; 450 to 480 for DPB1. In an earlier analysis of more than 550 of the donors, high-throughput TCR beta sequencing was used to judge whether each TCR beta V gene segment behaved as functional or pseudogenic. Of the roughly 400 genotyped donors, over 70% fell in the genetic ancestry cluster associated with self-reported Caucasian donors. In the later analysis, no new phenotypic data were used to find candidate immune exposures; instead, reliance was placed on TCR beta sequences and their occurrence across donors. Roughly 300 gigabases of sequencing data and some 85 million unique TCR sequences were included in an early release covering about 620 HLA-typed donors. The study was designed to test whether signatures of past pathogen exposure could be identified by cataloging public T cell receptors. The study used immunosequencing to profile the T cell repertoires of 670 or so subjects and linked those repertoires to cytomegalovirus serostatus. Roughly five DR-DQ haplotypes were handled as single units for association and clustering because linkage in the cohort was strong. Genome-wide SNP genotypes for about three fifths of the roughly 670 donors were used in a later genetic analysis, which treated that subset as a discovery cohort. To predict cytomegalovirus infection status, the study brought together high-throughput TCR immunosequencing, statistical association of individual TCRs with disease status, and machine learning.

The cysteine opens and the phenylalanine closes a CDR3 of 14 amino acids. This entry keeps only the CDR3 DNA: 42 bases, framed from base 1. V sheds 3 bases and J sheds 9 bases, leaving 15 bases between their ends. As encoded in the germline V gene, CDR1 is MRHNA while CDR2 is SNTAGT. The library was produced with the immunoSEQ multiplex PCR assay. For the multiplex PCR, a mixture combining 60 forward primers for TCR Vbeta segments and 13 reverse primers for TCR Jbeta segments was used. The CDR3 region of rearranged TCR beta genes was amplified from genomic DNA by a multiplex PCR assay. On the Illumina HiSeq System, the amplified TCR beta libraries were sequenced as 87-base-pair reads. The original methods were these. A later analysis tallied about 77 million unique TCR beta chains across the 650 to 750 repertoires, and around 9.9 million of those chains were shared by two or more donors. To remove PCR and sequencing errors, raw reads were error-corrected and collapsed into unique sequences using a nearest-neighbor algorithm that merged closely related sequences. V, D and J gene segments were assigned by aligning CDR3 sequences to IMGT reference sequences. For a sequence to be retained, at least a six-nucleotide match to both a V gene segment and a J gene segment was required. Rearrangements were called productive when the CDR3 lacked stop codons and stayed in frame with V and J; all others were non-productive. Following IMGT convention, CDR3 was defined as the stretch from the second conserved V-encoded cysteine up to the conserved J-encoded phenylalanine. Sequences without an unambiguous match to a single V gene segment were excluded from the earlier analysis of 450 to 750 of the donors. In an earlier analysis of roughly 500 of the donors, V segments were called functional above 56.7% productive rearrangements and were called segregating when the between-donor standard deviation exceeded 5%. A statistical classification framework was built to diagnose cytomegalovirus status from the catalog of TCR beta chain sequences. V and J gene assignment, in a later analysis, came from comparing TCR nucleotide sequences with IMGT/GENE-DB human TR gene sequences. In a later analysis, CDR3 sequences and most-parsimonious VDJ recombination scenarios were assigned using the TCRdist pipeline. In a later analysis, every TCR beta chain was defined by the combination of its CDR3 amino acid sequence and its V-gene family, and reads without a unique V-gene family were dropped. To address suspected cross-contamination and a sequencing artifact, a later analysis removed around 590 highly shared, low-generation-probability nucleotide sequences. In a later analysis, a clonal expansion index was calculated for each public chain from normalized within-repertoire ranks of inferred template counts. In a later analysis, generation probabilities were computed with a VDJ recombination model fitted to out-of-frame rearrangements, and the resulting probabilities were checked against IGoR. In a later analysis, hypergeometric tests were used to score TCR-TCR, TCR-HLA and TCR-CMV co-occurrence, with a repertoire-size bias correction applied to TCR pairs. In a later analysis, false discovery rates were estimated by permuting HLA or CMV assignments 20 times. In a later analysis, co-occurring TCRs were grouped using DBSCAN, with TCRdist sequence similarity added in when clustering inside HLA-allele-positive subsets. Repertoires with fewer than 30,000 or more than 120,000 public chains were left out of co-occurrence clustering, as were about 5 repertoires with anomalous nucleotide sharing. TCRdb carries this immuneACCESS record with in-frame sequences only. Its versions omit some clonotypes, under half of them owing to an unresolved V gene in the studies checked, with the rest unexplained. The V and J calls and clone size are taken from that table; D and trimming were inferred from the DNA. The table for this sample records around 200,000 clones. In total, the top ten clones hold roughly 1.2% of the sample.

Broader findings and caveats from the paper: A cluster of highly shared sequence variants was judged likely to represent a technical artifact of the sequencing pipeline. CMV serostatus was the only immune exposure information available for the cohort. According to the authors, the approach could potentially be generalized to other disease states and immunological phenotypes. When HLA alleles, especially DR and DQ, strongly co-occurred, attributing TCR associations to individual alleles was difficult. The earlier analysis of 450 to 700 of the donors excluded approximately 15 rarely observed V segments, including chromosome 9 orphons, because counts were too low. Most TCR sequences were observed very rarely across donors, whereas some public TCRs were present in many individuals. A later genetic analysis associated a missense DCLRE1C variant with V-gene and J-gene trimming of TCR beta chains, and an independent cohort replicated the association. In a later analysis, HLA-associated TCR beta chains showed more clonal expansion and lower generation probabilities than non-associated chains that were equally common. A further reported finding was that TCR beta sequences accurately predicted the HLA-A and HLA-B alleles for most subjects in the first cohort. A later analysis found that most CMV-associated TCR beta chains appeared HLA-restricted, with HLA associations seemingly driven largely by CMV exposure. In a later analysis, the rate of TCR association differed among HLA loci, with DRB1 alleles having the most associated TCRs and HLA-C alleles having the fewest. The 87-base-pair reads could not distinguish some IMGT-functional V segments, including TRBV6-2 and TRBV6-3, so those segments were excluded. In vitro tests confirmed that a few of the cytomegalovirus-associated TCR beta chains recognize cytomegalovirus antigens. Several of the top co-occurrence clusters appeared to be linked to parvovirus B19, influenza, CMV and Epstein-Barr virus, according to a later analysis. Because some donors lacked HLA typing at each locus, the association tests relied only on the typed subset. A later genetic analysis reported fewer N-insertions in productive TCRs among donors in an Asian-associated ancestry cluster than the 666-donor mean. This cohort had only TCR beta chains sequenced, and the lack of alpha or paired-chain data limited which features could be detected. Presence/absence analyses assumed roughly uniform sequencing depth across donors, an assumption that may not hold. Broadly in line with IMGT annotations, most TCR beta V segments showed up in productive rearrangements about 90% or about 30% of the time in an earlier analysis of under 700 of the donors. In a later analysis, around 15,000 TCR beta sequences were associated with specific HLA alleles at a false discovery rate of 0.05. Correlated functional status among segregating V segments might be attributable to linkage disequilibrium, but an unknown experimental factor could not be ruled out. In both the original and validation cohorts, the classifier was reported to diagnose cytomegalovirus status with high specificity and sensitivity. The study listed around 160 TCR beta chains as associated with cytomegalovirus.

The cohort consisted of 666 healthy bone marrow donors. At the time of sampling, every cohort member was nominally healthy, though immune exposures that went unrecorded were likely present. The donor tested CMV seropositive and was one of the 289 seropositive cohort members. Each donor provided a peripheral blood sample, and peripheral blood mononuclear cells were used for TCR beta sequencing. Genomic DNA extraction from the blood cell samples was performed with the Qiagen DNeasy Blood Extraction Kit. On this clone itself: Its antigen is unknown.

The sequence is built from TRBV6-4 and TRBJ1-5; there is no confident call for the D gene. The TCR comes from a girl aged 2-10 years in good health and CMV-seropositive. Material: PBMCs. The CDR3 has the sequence CASSEGRGIAPQHF. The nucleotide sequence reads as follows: TGTGCCAGCAGTGAAGGAAGAGGGATCGCGCCCCAGCATTTT.